The 25 T cell receptor beta chains below all came from one sample that was sequenced in a study of blood T cell repertoires in COVID-19. The assay was immunoSEQ multiplex PCR, and TCRdb's table has in-frame clones only and misses some. Of 89,000 or so clones listed, roughly 96% are singletons. The sequenced material came from peripheral blood. The receptors stem from a human donor with active COVID-19. The donor label of this sample is uncertain.

The chain combines TRBV7-2 with TRBJ2-7; a possible D gene is TRBD1 (6 bases). The V end was cut by 1 base, the J end by 1 base, with 11 bases between. CDR1 is SGHTA and CDR2 is FQGNSA in the germline V gene. The CDR3 length is 15 residues. The CDR3, as DNA: TGTGCCAGCAGCTTAGTCTGGACAGAGTCCTACGAGCAGTACTTC. Translating gives CASSLVWTESYEQYF.

The gene calls are TRBV28 and TRBJ2-7, with a possible D match to TRBD1 (5 bases). CDR1 is MDHEN and CDR2 is SYDVKM in the germline V gene. The CDR3 covers 11 residues. Trimming removed 5 bases at V and 6 bases at J, with 8 bases between. The CDR3 DNA reads as TGTGCCAGCAGTCGACAGTTCGAGCAGTACTTC. Encoded protein: CASSRQFEQYF.

This clone appeared once. The V and J genes are TRBV6-6 and TRBJ2-7; D is perhaps TRBD2 (7 bases). Trimming left V 7 bases short and J 3 bases short, with 19 bases between. Germline lookup yields CDR1 MNHNY and CDR2 SVGAGI (reference sequence). The CDR3 contains 15 residues. The CDR3 sequence: CASTKGGGPRYEQYF. DNA for the CDR3: TGTGCCAGCACCAAAGGGGGGGGGCCCCGCTACGAGCAGTACTTC.

The chain carries TRBV7-2 and TRBJ2-7, with a tentative D call TRBD1 (8 bases). The germline V gene encodes CDR1 SGHTA and CDR2 FQGNSA. Trimming removed 4 bases at V and 2 bases at J, with 15 bases between. The CDR3 covers 15 residues. The chain's CDR3 is CASSSRQGTTYEQYF. The CDR3 region has the DNA TGTGCCAGCAGCTCCAGACAGGGGACTACCTACGAGCAGTACTTC.

This sequence joins TRBV27 and TRBJ1-5; weak D call: TRBD1 (5 bases). Germline CDR1 MNHEY, CDR2 SMNVEV (reference sequence). CDR3 length: 10 residues. The V gene lost 10 bases and the J gene lost 7 bases, with 8 bases spanning the gap. The CDR3 DNA is TGTGCCATGGGACTACAGCCCCAGCATTTT. This translates into CAMGLQPQHF.

CDR3 nucleotides: TGTGCCAGCAGCGTTGACAGGGTGATGGGCTACACCTTC. This encodes CASSVDRVMGYTF. The V and J genes are TRBV5-5 and TRBJ1-2; 7 nucleotides line up with TRBD1. The CDR3 is made up of 13 amino acids. Per germline, CDR1 SGHKS and CDR2 YYEKEE (reference sequence). Trimming removed 4 bases from V and 8 bases from J; junction bases left unmatched: 8.

The rearrangement links TRBV19 to TRBJ2-2; 8 bases are a match to TRBD1. Germline trimming cut 2 bases from V and 1 base from J; bases unmatched to any gene: 6. The CDR3 totals 17 residues. CDR1 and CDR2 from the germline V gene are LNHDA and SQIVND (reference sequence). CDR3 loop: CASSIYTGTGNTGELFF. The CDR3 DNA sequence: TGTGCCAGTAGTATATACACCGGGACAGGGAACACCGGGGAGCTGTTTTTT. Variable domain in full (rest from reference TRBV19 and TRBJ2-2): DGGITQSPKYLFRKEGQNVTLSCEQNLNHDAMYWYRQDPGQGLRLIYYSQIVNDFQKGDIAEGYSVSREKKESFPLTVTSAQKNPTAFYLCASSIYTGTGNTGELFFGEGSRLTVL.

The chain joins TRBV15 to TRBJ1-6, with TRBD1 as a possible D gene (5 bases). Trimming removed 0 bases at V and 12 bases at J, with 18 bases between. CDR1 and CDR2 from the germline V gene are LNHNV and YYDKDF (reference sequence). The CDR3 is made up of 16 amino acids. CDR3 in amino acids: CATSRDSGRASGPLHF. The CDR3 coding sequence is TGTGCCACCAGCAGAGATTCAGGCAGGGCCTCGGGACCCCTCCACTTT.

V gene TRBV29-1 combines with J gene TRBJ2-3, with 9 nucleotides matching TRBD1. The CDR3 contains 15 residues. J lost 0 bases, V lost 6 bases, and 7 bases had no gene match. Germline V gene lookup returns CDR1 SQVTM and CDR2 ANQGSEA. The CDR3 reads CSVTGGRPSTDTQYF. The CDR3 bases are TGCAGCGTGACAGGGGGTCGGCCTAGCACAGATACGCAGTATTTT.

V gene TRBV10-2 combines with J gene TRBJ1-2; D uncertain. Per the germline V gene, CDR1 is WSHSY and CDR2 is SAAADI. The V and J ends lost 6 bases and 8 bases respectively, with 16 bases between them. The CDR3 loop spans 13 amino acids. The CDR3 here is CASRVQTAGGYTF. The CDR3 nucleotides read TGCGCCAGCAGGGTACAAACAGCCGGAGGCTACACCTTC.

The J gene is TRBJ2-1, the V gene TRBV6-5; 10 bases agree with TRBD2. CDR1 and CDR2 (germline): MNHEY, SVGAGI. The trim removed 2 bases at V and 3 bases at J, leaving 1 base unmatched. The CDR3 is made up of 15 amino acids. The CDR3 here is CASSYRTSGYNEQFF. The CDR3 bases are TGTGCCAGCAGTTACCGGACTAGCGGCTACAATGAGCAGTTCTTC.

This chain links TRBV19 with TRBJ1-2; 7 bases are a match to TRBD1. After removal of 5 bases from V and 3 bases from J, the junction contained 9 bases not matched to a gene. CDR3 length: 15 residues. In germline, CDR1 is LNHDA, CDR2 SQIVND (reference sequence). CDR3 sequence reads: CASSRSRTGDYGYTF. CDR3 sequence (DNA): TGTGCCAGTAGTCGCAGCCGCACAGGGGACTATGGCTACACCTTC.

This clone was counted once. The chain is built from TRBV5-5 and TRBJ2-7; D possibly corresponds to TRBD1 (6 bases). Looked up from germline, CDR1 is SGHKS and CDR2 is YYEKEE (reference sequence). Between the trimmed V and J ends, which lost 4 bases and 0 bases, there was a span of 14 bases. The CDR3 consists of 15 residues. In DNA, the CDR3 is TGTGCCAGCAGCCTCGACAGGAAAAGCTCCTACGAGCAGTACTTC. Translation gives CASSLDRKSSYEQYF.

This clone has only a few counts. V is TRBV5-4 and J is TRBJ2-7; a weak D match, TRBD1 (5 bases). The V end was cut by 4 bases, the J end by 6 bases, with 8 bases between. The CDR3 is 11 amino acids. Germline lookup yields CDR1 SGHNT and CDR2 YYREEE (reference sequence). In nucleotides, the CDR3 is TGTGCCAGCAGCCAGGGTCTCGAGCAGTACTTC. Residues: CASSQGLEQYF.

V usage is TRBV7-2 and J usage is TRBJ2-7; perhaps TRBD2 as D (5 bases). V was clipped by 2 bases and J by 3 bases, with 20 bases between them. The CDR3 has 17 residues. CDR1 and CDR2 from the germline V gene are SGHTA and FQGNSA. The CDR3 bases are TGTGCCAGCAGCTTATCGGCTGGTCGGGAAAAGGTCTACGAGCAGTACTTC. It translates to CASSLSAGREKVYEQYF.

This chain uses TRBV29-1 with TRBJ1-2; D possibly corresponds to TRBD1 (6 bases). The CDR3 runs to 15 residues. V was trimmed by 6 bases and J by 6 bases, leaving 23 bases between them. Per the germline V gene, CDR1 is SQVTM and CDR2 is ANQGSEA. The CDR3 DNA reads TGCAGCGTCGGTCAACCGGGTACACAGGGTAATGGCTACACCTTC. Amino acid sequence: CSVGQPGTQGNGYTF. Filled out from reference TRBV29-1 and TRBJ1-2, the complete variable domain reads SAVISQKPSRDICQRGTSLTIQCQVDSQVTMMFWYRQQPGQSLTLIATANQGSEATYESGFVIDKFPISRPNLTFSTLTVSNMSPEDSSIYLCSVGQPGTQGNGYTFGSGTRLTVV.

The chain is built from TRBV7-9 and TRBJ1-2; 9 bases agree with TRBD1. J lost 8 bases, V lost 0 bases, and 7 bases had no gene match. This CDR3 region has 15 residues. Germline V gene sequence: CDR1 SEHNR, CDR2 FQNEAQ (reference sequence). CDR3 region: CASSLASQGASGYTF. In DNA form, the CDR3 reads TGTGCCAGCAGCTTAGCTTCACAGGGGGCATCGGGCTACACCTTC.

The genes are TRBV7-9 and TRBJ2-5, with D possibly being TRBD2 (6 bases). In germline, CDR1 is SEHNR, CDR2 FQNEAQ (reference sequence). Between the trimmed V and J ends, which lost 5 bases and 7 bases, there was a span of 23 bases. The length of the CDR3 is 16 residues. The CDR3 DNA reads as TGTGCCAGCAGCCCCGGGAGCGGTCCTTCTCGGGGGACCCAGTACTTC. It specifies CASSPGSGPSRGTQYF. The full variable domain, in which reference TRBV7-9 and TRBJ2-5 provide the parts outside the CDR3, is DTGVSQNPRHKITKRGQNVTFRCDPISEHNRLYWYRQTLGQGPEFLTYFQNEAQLEKSRLLSDRFSAERPKGSFSTLEIQRTEQGDSAMYLCASSPGSGPSRGTQYFGPGTRLLVL.

The chain joins TRBV27 to TRBJ2-5; D is perhaps TRBD2 (5 bases). Germline V gene data show CDR1 as MNHEY and CDR2 as SMNVEV (reference sequence). This CDR3 comprises 17 residues. V was clipped by 5 bases and J by 5 bases, with 24 bases between them. The CDR3, as DNA: TGTGCCAGCAGTCCAGGATGGGGAGTGGAAGGTGGGGAGACCCAGTACTTC. Its protein product is CASSPGWGVEGGETQYF.

This chain joins TRBV7-9 and TRBJ1-2, with 9 bases lining up with TRBD1. Germline-derived CDR1 and CDR2 are SEHNR and FQNEAQ (reference sequence). Trimming cost V 5 bases and J 0 bases; bases outside gene matches: 7. This CDR3 is built from 16 residues. In DNA, the CDR3 is TGTGCCAGCAGCCTCGCTACAGGGGGCGCTAACTATGGCTACACCTTC. Translation gives CASSLATGGANYGYTF.

V is TRBV3-1 (or the pseudogene TRBV3-2) and J is TRBJ1-4; D ambiguous. Germline V lookup: CDR1 LGHDT, CDR2 YNNKEL (reference sequence). This CDR3 has 13 amino acids. V was pared by 5 bases and J by 7 bases, with 11 bases between. CDR3 nucleotide sequence: TGTGCCAGCAGCGTACAGTTAGGTGAAAAACTGTTTTTT. Translation gives CASSVQLGEKLFF.

The chain is built from TRBV7-9 and TRBJ1-1; 8 bases are shared with TRBD1. Germline CDR1 is SEHNR and CDR2 is FQNEAQ (reference sequence). The V and J ends lost 6 bases and 0 bases, in that order; junction bases with no gene match: 12. The CDR3 loop spans 17 amino acids. The CDR3 region has the DNA TGTGCCAGCAGAGGGGGCCCAGACAGGGGCGTGAACACTGAAGCTTTCTTT. Translating it yields CASRGGPDRGVNTEAFF.

The chain employs TRBV12-5 and TRBJ2-5; 10 bases agree with TRBD2. The germline V gene has CDR1 LGHNT and CDR2 FRNRAP. CDR3 size: 17 residues. Trimming cost V 0 bases and J 5 bases; bases outside gene matches: 9. CDR3 loop: CASGLVLGLAAVETQYF. CDR3 DNA sequence: TGTGCTAGTGGTTTGGTACTAGGACTAGCGGCCGTTGAGACCCAGTACTTC.

This chain uses TRBV20-1 with TRBJ2-7; TRBD1 might be the D (6 bases). Germline V lookup: CDR1 DFQATT, CDR2 SNEGSKA (reference sequence). V gave up 5 bases and J gave up 12 bases, with 17 bases separating them. There are 11 residues in the CDR3. The CDR3 reads CSALTGTPRYF. CDR3 bases: TGCAGTGCTCTCACAGGGACCCCTAGGTACTTC.

This chain connects TRBV10-2 to TRBJ1-5; D is undetermined. Germline V gene data show CDR1 as WSHSY and CDR2 as SAAADI. The CDR3 is made up of 14 amino acids. Trimming shortened V by 3 bases and J by 10 bases, and 16 bases separated the two germline ends. CDR3 DNA: TGCGCCAGCAGTGAACCCCTCCCGGATAGCCCCCAGCATTTT. It translates to CASSEPLPDSPQHF.